A single sample is the source of the 25 T cell receptor beta chains below, sequenced in a study of CD8+CD57+ T cells in acquired aplastic anemia. Genomic DNA provided the template from which TCR beta VDJ and CDR3 profiles were obtained. In TCRdb, the reads were re-called with MiXCR into one record per CDR3 protein. The sample lists fewer than 200,000 distinct CDR3 sequences; 35% to 55% were seen once. Input material: sorted CD4+, CD8+, or CD8+CD57+ T cells (not recorded which) from PBMCs. Receptors originate from a human donor in good health.

The rearrangement links TRBV29-1 to TRBJ2-1; D not certain. CDR3 length: 13 residues. The germline V gene encodes CDR1 SQVTM and CDR2 ANQGSEA. The ends were cut back, 7 bases at V and 4 bases at J, with 14 bases in the middle. CDR3 DNA sequence: TGCAGCGCCGGACCGACGACGTACAATGAGCAGTTCTTC. It specifies CSAGPTTYNEQFF.

The V call is TRBV29-1, the J call TRBJ2-5; the D is unclear. The CDR3 spans 17 residues. Germline-derived CDR1 and CDR2 are SQVTM and ANQGSEA. The V and J ends lost 1 base and 2 bases respectively, with 20 bases between them. CDR3 in DNA: TGCAGCGTTGAAGGGCCTCCCACCCATTTGCTACAAGAGACCCAGTACTTC. As protein: CSVEGPPTHLLQETQYF.

V and J are TRBV19 and TRBJ2-7; a possible D gene is TRBD1 (6 bases). CDR3 length: 14 residues. V was pared by 8 bases and J by 2 bases, with 16 bases between. Germline CDR1 and CDR2: LNHDA and SQIVND (reference sequence). The CDR3 spells CASAQGPLTYEQYF. The CDR3 nucleotides are TGTGCCAGTGCACAGGGCCCCCTGACCTACGAGCAGTACTTC.

This clonotype was recorded many times. This rearrangement joins TRBV10-1 to TRBJ2-1; weak D call: TRBD1 (6 bases). CDR3 length: 16 residues. The V end lost 4 bases, the J end lost 6 bases, and 19 bases lay between the germline ends. From germline, CDR1 is WNHNN and CDR2 SYGVQD (reference sequence). This CDR3 reads CASSGPGRQGFNEQFF. CDR3 nucleotide sequence: TGCGCCAGCAGTGGACCCGGACGCCAGGGGTTCAATGAGCAGTTCTTC.

The chain couples TRBV5-5 to TRBJ2-7, with 7 bases fitting TRBD2. Germline loops: CDR1 SGHKS, CDR2 YYEKEE (reference sequence). CDR3 length: 16 amino acids. The junction had 12 bases not matched to a gene; V was cut back by 0 bases and J by 6 bases. In DNA form, the CDR3 reads TGTGCCAGCAGCTTGGCCCCACTAGCGAAAGCGTCCGAGCAGTACTTC. Its protein is CASSLAPLAKASEQYF.

The J gene is TRBJ1-2, the V gene TRBV24-1; 8 bases fit TRBD1. Germline V gene sequence: CDR1 KGHDR, CDR2 SFDVKD. Trimming took 2 bases from V and 8 from J; bases not matched to a gene: 6. The CDR3 runs 14 residues. CDR3 protein: CATSDSYRGSGYTF. Written as DNA, the CDR3 is TGTGCCACCAGTGATTCATACAGGGGGTCAGGCTACACCTTC.

The chain joins TRBV2 to TRBJ2-7, with a tentative D call TRBD1 (6 bases). This CDR3 is built from 15 residues. CDR1 is SNHLY, CDR2 FYNNEI, per germline. Trimming removed 3 bases from V and 4 bases from J, with 16 bases in between. This CDR3 is CASSDRAGASYEQYF. The CDR3 bases are TGTGCCAGCAGTGATCGGGCAGGGGCGTCATACGAGCAGTACTTC.

A remark on this clonotype: Being one base from a much bigger clone, this may be a read error. It is likely a read error, because the conserved phenylalanine at the end of the CDR3 is missing. The V gene is TRBV4-1, the J gene TRBJ1-5, with D possibly matching TRBD1 (5 bases). V was trimmed by 0 bases and J by 5 bases, leaving 17 bases between them. The CDR3 has 17 amino acids. In germline, CDR1 is MGHRA, CDR2 YSYEKL. The DNA for the CDR3 is TGCGCCAGCAGCCAAGAAGGAGCGGCAGGGCTTGATCAGCCCCAGCATTCT. It specifies CASSQEGAAGLDQPQHS.

The CDR3 is CASSLAGRGNTGELFF. The CDR3 DNA follows: TGTGCCAGCAGCTTGGCGGGGCGTGGAAACACCGGGGAGCTGTTTTTT. This chain joins TRBV5-8 and TRBJ2-2; D possibly uses TRBD1 or TRBD2 (5 bases each). CDR3 length: 16 residues. V was pared by 0 bases and J by 2 bases, with 11 bases between. Per germline, CDR1 SGHTS and CDR2 YDEGEE.

This clonotype showed up many times. The rearrangement joins TRBV9 to TRBJ2-7; unclear D gene. The CDR3 is 14 amino acids. Germline CDR1 SGDLS, CDR2 YYNGEE. Between the trimmed V and J ends, which lost 4 bases and 7 bases, there was a span of 18 bases. The CDR3 sequence is CASSPHSGLVEQYF. CDR3 coding DNA: TGTGCCAGCAGCCCCCACAGTGGTCTGGTGGAGCAGTACTTC. Full variable domain (missing parts from reference TRBV9 and TRBJ2-7): DSGVTQTPKHLITATGQRVTLRCSPRSGDLSVYWYQQSLDQGLQFLIQYYNGEERAKGNILERFSAQQFPDLHSELNLSSLELGDSALYFCASSPHSGLVEQYFGPGTRLTVT.

This clonotype showed up many times. The V call is TRBV10-3, the J call TRBJ2-1; the D is unclear. There are 12 residues in the CDR3. From germline, CDR1 is ENHRY and CDR2 SYGVKD. Trimming removed 3 bases from V and 5 bases from J, with 5 bases in between. The CDR3, as DNA: TGTGCCATCAGTGATCGGGACAATGAGCAGTTCTTC. Its translation is CAISDRDNEQFF.

A few counts support this clonotype. The rearrangement joins TRBV3-1 to TRBJ2-5, with no clear D. Trimming cost V 2 bases and J 1 base, with 5 bases left between them. This CDR3 is 13 amino acids long. Germline V CDR1 and CDR2: LGHDT, YNNKEL (reference sequence). Here the CDR3 reads CASSQRTQETQYF. The DNA of the CDR3 is TGTGCCAGCAGCCAAAGGACCCAAGAGACCCAGTACTTC.

CDR3 bases: TGCAGCAAACCGGGACTCACAGATACGCAGTATTTT. Translation: CSKPGLTDTQYF. The chain uses TRBV20-1 and TRBJ2-3; D may be TRBD2 (6 bases). This CDR3 comprises 12 residues. Germline V CDR1 and CDR2: DFQATT, SNEGSKA (reference sequence).

A single count supports this clonotype. The rearrangement uses TRBV2 and TRBJ2-1; D gene ambiguous. The germline V gene has CDR1 SNHLY and CDR2 FYNNEI. The CDR3 spans 13 residues. The V end lost 1 base, the J end lost 16 bases, and 17 bases lay between the germline ends. CDR3 residues: CASSEEIVDVQFF. CDR3 DNA sequence: TGTGCCAGCAGTGAAGAGATAGTGGATGTGCAATTCTTC. Drawing the rest from reference TRBV2 and TRBJ2-1, the complete variable domain is EPEVTQTPSHQVTQMGQEVILRCVPISNHLYFYWYRQILGQKVEFLVSFYNNEISEKSEIFDDQFSVERPDGSNFTLKIRSTKLEDSAMYFCASSEEIVDVQFFGPGTRLTVL.

This clonotype was found a few times. The chain is built from TRBV25-1 and TRBJ2-7; 8 bases line up with TRBD1. Germline assignment: CDR1 MGHDK and CDR2 SYGVNS. The CDR3 contains 16 residues. J gave up 0 bases and V 4 bases, and 8 bases lay outside the gene matches. Written as DNA, the CDR3 is TGTGCCAGCAGTGGATACAGGGGGACCAACTCCTACGAGCAGTACTTC. Protein product: CASSGYRGTNSYEQYF.

The chain recombines TRBV25-1 with TRBJ2-5; TRBD1 matches 12 bases. The CDR3 extends over 13 amino acids. V was clipped by 11 bases and J by 5 bases; unmatched bases: 6. Germline CDR1 is MGHDK and CDR2 is SYGVNS. The CDR3 spells CAPGTGGMETQYF. The CDR3, as DNA: TGTGCCCCGGGGACAGGGGGCATGGAGACCCAGTACTTC. Using reference TRBV25-1 and TRBJ2-5 for the parts outside the CDR3, the full variable domain is EADIYQTPRYLVIGTGKKITLECSQTMGHDKMYWYQQDPGMELHLIHYSYGVNSTEKGDLSSESTVSRIRTEHFPLTLESARPSHTSQYLCAPGTGGMETQYFGPGTRLLVL.

This chain uses TRBV11-2 with TRBJ2-5; 7 bases fit TRBD2. The CDR3 consists of 16 residues. Germline CDR1 is SGHAT and CDR2 is FQNNGV. The J segment lost 7 bases and the V segment lost 3 bases, leaving 14 bases of the junction unmatched. The CDR3 nucleotides read TGTGCCAGCAGCTTTACATCCGGGAGTGGGGGGGGGACCCAGTACTTC. It translates to CASSFTSGSGGGTQYF.

This clonotype was found a few times. V is TRBV18 and J is TRBJ1-2; TRBD1 matches at 7 bases. Germline CDR1 reads KGHSH; CDR2 reads LQKENI. There are 13 residues in the CDR3. Germline trimming cut 8 bases from V and 4 bases from J; bases unmatched to any gene: 7. The CDR3 DNA sequence: TGTGCCAGCAAACCACAGGGGCCCTATGGCTACACCTTC. Amino acid sequence: CASKPQGPYGYTF.

This clonotype was observed a single time. The conserved closing phenylalanine or tryptophan is absent in this CDR3, likely reflecting a read error. The chain links TRBV6-1 to TRBJ2-7; D may correspond to TRBD1 or TRBD2 (6 bases each). Trimming took off 6 bases at V and 1 base at J, with 16 bases between the two ends. Germline CDR1 is MNHNS and CDR2 is SASEGT. CDR3 size: 15 residues. In DNA, the CDR3 is TGTGCCAGCAGGCTAGGGGGGACAAATTCCTACGAGCAGTACCTC. It encodes CASRLGGTNSYEQYL.

Ten or more counts support this clonotype. The V gene is TRBV19, the J gene TRBJ1-2; D uncertain. This CDR3 region has 15 residues. With 8 bases removed from V and 4 bases from J, the gap between germline ends came to 20 bases. Germline V gives CDR1 LNHDA, CDR2 SQIVND (reference sequence). CDR3 protein: CASCELRKRPYGYTF. CDR3 coding DNA: TGTGCCAGTTGCGAGTTGCGAAAACGGCCCTATGGCTACACCTTC.

This clonotype was counted ten times or more. J is TRBJ2-3 and V is TRBV19; 11 bases are shared with TRBD2. Germline CDR1 and CDR2: LNHDA and SQIVND (reference sequence). J lost 6 bases, V lost 5 bases, and 4 bases had no gene match. The CDR3 is 14 residues long. CDR3 sequence: CASSVLAGVDTQYF. In DNA form, the CDR3 reads TGTGCCAGTAGTGTACTAGCGGGAGTGGATACGCAGTATTTT.

The chain employs TRBV20-1 and TRBJ2-3; maybe TRBD2 (5 bases). The V and J ends lost 3 bases and 1 base respectively, with 8 bases between them. CDR1 and CDR2 from the germline V gene are DFQATT and SNEGSKA (reference sequence). CDR3 length equals 13 residues. This CDR3 reads CSASPAGTDTQYF. The CDR3 coding sequence is TGCAGTGCTAGTCCAGCGGGCACAGATACGCAGTATTTT.

This clonotype has only one observation. The chain employs TRBV6-2 or TRBV6-3 and TRBJ2-7; no reliable D call. The ends were cut back, 4 bases at V and 1 base at J, with 11 bases in the middle. The CDR3 is 14 amino acids. Germline-derived CDR1 and CDR2 are MNHEY and SVGEGT. CDR3 residues: CASSSRLTSYEQYF. The CDR3 nucleotides are TGTGCCAGCAGTTCACGGCTTACGTCCTACGAGCAGTACTTC.

The chain combines TRBV20-1 with TRBJ2-1, with 13 bases identical to TRBD2. Germline CDR1 and CDR2: DFQATT and SNEGSKA (reference sequence). This CDR3 is 16 amino acids long. Germline trimming cut 7 bases from V and 0 bases from J; bases unmatched to any gene: 6. CDR3 sequence (DNA): TGCAGTGGTGAGCGGACTAGCGGGAGCTCCTACAATGAGCAGTTCTTC. This gives the protein CSGERTSGSSYNEQFF.

This clonotype was observed many times. The chain is built from TRBV9 and TRBJ2-1; 9 bases align to TRBD2. This CDR3 has 15 residues. The germline CDR1 and CDR2 sequences are SGDLS and YYNGEE. The V gene end was trimmed by 4 bases and the J gene end by 2 bases; junction bases not matched to a gene: 4. This CDR3 reads CASSPRLAAYNEQFF. The CDR3 DNA is TGTGCCAGCAGCCCCCGACTAGCGGCCTACAATGAGCAGTTCTTC.